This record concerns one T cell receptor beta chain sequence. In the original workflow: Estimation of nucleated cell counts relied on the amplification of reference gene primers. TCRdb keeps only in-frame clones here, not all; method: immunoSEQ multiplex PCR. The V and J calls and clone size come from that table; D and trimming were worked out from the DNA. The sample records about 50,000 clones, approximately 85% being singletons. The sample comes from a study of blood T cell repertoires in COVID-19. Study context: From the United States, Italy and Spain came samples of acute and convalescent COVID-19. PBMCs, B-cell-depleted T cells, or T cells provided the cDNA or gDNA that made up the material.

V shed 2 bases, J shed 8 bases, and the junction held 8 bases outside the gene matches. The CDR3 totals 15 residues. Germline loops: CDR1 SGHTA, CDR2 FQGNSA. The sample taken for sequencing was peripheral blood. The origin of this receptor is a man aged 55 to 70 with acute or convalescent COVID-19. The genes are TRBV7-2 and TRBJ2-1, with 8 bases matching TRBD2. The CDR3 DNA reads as TGTGCCAGCAGCTTATCCAGCGGGAGATCGCATGAGCAGTTCTTC. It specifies CASSLSSGRSHEQFF.